The rows below give T cell receptor beta chains drawn from one sample of a study of shared clonotypes between healthy human individuals. Sequencing was performed with immunoSEQ multiplex PCR; in TCRdb, only in-frame clones are kept and a portion is missing. The sample includes approximately 740,000 clones, over 90% of them seen just once. The sequenced material came from naive CD8+ T cells sorted from blood. The receptors shown here come from a young man in good health. Each CDR3 is given with its conserved first and last residue. A D gene is named only where the DNA matches it firmly. Clone size appears in some rows only: once, few, many, or a class for an expanded clone.

J gene | clone size | V gene | D gene | CDR3 protein | CDR3 DNA
TRBJ2-7 | - | TRBV11-2 | TRBD1 | CASSLRTGVPFEQYF | TGTGCCAGCAGCTTGCGGACAGGGGTACCCTTCGAGCAGTACTTC
TRBJ2-7 | once | TRBV7-6 | TRBD1 | CASSKILGTGAHEQYF | TGTGCCAGCAGCAAGATCCTTGGGACAGGAGCTCACGAGCAGTACTTC
TRBJ2-3 | - | TRBV10-1 | TRBD1 | CASSVGTASTDTQYF | TGCGCCAGCAGCGTTGGGACAGCTAGCACAGATACGCAGTATTTT
TRBJ2-3 | - | TRBV9 | - | CASTPWDTSTDTQYF | TGTGCCAGCACCCCGTGGGACACTAGCACAGATACGCAGTATTTT
TRBJ2-7 | - | TRBV10-3 | - | CATQVADLSYEQYF | TGTGCCACCCAGGTAGCGGATTTATCCTACGAGCAGTACTTC
TRBJ2-3 | - | TRBV9 | TRBD2 | CASSHPSGGATSGKHTDTQYF | TGTGCCAGCAGCCATCCATCGGGGGGCGCGACTAGCGGGAAGCACACAGATACGCAGTATTTT
TRBJ2-7 | - | TRBV6-5 | - | CASSPETSDYEQYF | TGTGCCAGCAGCCCCGAGACCAGTGACTACGAGCAGTACTTC
TRBJ2-7 | - | TRBV11-2 | - | CASSLALYEQYF | TGTGCCAGCAGCTTAGCCCTCTACGAGCAGTACTTC
TRBJ1-4 | - | TRBV5-1 | - | CASSLVGLGRTTGKNEKLFF | TGCGCCAGCAGCTTGGTGGGCTTAGGACGGACGACAGGAAAAAATGAAAAACTGTTTTTT
TRBJ2-1 | - | TRBV9 | TRBD1 | CASSVSTGYNEQFF | TGTGCCAGCAGCGTCTCGACAGGGTACAATGAGCAGTTCTTC
TRBJ2-3 | - | TRBV7-9 | - | CASSPPRGRSTDTQYF | TGTGCCAGCAGCCCACCCCGGGGTAGGAGCACAGATACGCAGTATTTT
TRBJ2-7 | - | TRBV25-1 | - | CASPESPYEQYF | TGTGCCAGCCCCGAATCACCCTACGAGCAGTACTTC
TRBJ2-7 | - | TRBV7-2 | - | CASSLATGSLVYEQYF | TGTGCCAGCAGCTTAGCTACGGGGTCGTTAGTCTACGAGCAGTACTTC
TRBJ2-3 | - | TRBV27 | TRBD1 | CASSLDRDRGLADTQYF | TGTGCCAGCAGTCTGGACCGGGACAGGGGGCTTGCAGATACGCAGTATTTT
TRBJ1-5 | - | TRBV5-5 | TRBD1 | CASSFWDSSGQPQHF | TGTGCCAGCAGCTTTTGGGACAGCTCCGGGCAGCCCCAGCATTTT
TRBJ2-7 | - | TRBV11-2 | - | CASSLLSGSYEQYF | TGTGCCAGCAGCTTACTCTCAGGGTCCTACGAGCAGTACTTC
TRBJ1-2 | - | TRBV7-9 | - | CASSLAAGNYGYTF | TGTGCCAGCAGCTTAGCCGCAGGGAACTATGGCTACACCTTC
TRBJ2-7 | - | TRBV14 | - | CASSQAVTPGAYEQYF | TGTGCCAGCAGCCAAGCAGTCACTCCGGGGGCCTACGAGCAGTACTTC
TRBJ2-7 | once | TRBV5-1 | - | CASTAGGSGYEQYF | TGCGCCAGCACCGCCGGTGGTAGCGGATACGAGCAGTACTTC
TRBJ2-7 | - | TRBV4-1 | TRBD1 | CASSQRDSYEQYF | TGCGCCAGCAGCCAACGGGACAGTTACGAGCAGTACTTC
TRBJ1-4 | - | TRBV6-1 | - | CASSDPKDANNEKLFF | TGTGCCAGCAGTGATCCCAAAGACGCAAATAATGAAAAACTGTTTTTT
TRBJ2-7 | - | TRBV27 | TRBD1 | CASRPGGAYEQYF | TGTGCCAGCAGACCAGGGGGTGCCTACGAGCAGTACTTC
TRBJ2-7 | - | TRBV5-4 | - | CASSPVERTYEQYF | TGTGCCAGCAGCCCAGTCGAGCGTACCTACGAGCAGTACTTC
TRBJ2-7 | - | TRBV11-2 | - | CASSTVSSEYEQYF | TGTGCCAGCAGCACGGTGTCTAGCGAGTACGAGCAGTACTTC
TRBJ2-3 | - | TRBV2 | TRBD1 | CASKSPGQGSSDTQYF | TGTGCCAGCAAATCACCGGGACAGGGGAGTTCAGATACGCAGTATTTT
TRBJ1-2 | once | TRBV29-1 | TRBD1 | CSVRDSLGGYTF | TGCAGCGTTCGGGACAGCCTAGGAGGCTACACCTTC
TRBJ2-2 | - | TRBV10-1 | - | CASSESKGVNGELFF | TGCGCCAGCAGTGAGTCGAAAGGGGTTAACGGGGAGCTGTTTTTT
TRBJ2-1 | - | TRBV7-2 | TRBD2 | CASSLLLAGVVNEQFF | TGTGCCAGCAGCTTACTTCTAGCGGGAGTTGTCAATGAGCAGTTCTTC
TRBJ1-2 | few | TRBV9 | - | CASSGPGYTF | TGTGCCAGCAGCGGACCGGGCTACACCTTC
TRBJ2-7 | few | TRBV2 | - | CASSDWTKPHEQYF | TGTGCCAGCAGTGATTGGACAAAACCCCACGAGCAGTACTTC
TRBJ2-1 | - | TRBV4-3 | TRBD2 | CASSRINSAGGSYNEQFF | TGCGCCAGCAGCCGAATAAACTCAGCGGGAGGTTCCTACAATGAGCAGTTCTTC
TRBJ1-5 | few | TRBV7-9 | TRBD1 | CASSRQGVSNQPQHF | TGTGCCAGCAGCCGCCAGGGGGTTAGCAATCAGCCCCAGCATTTT
TRBJ2-5 | - | TRBV20-1 | - | CSARWIETQYF | TGCAGTGCTAGATGGATTGAGACCCAGTACTTC
TRBJ2-7 | - | TRBV21-1 | - | CASSKSFASGLSYEQYF | TGTGCCAGCAGCAAAAGTTTTGCTAGCGGTCTCTCCTACGAGCAGTACTTC
TRBJ1-2 | - | TRBV7-9 | TRBD1 | CASSPRDRAANYGYTF | TGTGCCAGCAGCCCAAGGGACAGGGCGGCTAACTATGGCTACACCTTC
TRBJ1-1 | - | TRBV25-1 | - | CASSEQFGVNEAFF | TGTGCCAGCAGTGAACAGTTCGGGGTTAATGAAGCTTTCTTT
TRBJ2-6 | - | TRBV27 | - | CASSFGSGANVLTF | TGTGCCAGCAGTTTTGGCTCTGGGGCCAACGTCCTGACTTTC
TRBJ2-7 | - | TRBV10-3 | - | CAIAGQPYEQYF | TGTGCCATCGCCGGTCAGCCCTACGAGCAGTACTTC
TRBJ1-1 | - | TRBV27 | TRBD1 | CASSLHPRDRYEAFF | TGTGCCAGCAGTTTACATCCGAGGGACAGGTATGAAGCTTTCTTT
TRBJ2-1 | - | TRBV6-1 | TRBD2 | CASSDKAAGGPFNEQFF | TGTGCCAGCAGTGACAAGGCGGCGGGAGGGCCGTTTAATGAGCAGTTCTTC
TRBJ1-2 | - | TRBV27 | - | CASSITGIHGYTF | TGTGCCAGCAGTATAACAGGGATACATGGCTACACCTTC
TRBJ1-5 | - | TRBV7-3 | - | CASSLARGQPQHF | TGTGCCAGCAGCTTAGCTCGGGGGCAGCCCCAGCATTTT
TRBJ2-3 | few | TRBV9 | - | CASSVGEGTQYF | TGTGCCAGCAGCGTAGGAGAAGGAACGCAGTATTTT
TRBJ1-1 | - | TRBV5-5 | - | CASSLGLNTEAFF | TGTGCCAGCAGCTTGGGGTTGAACACTGAAGCTTTCTTT
TRBJ2-1 | - | TRBV9 | - | CASSVGGVVEQFF | TGTGCCAGCAGCGTGGGGGGAGTTGTTGAGCAGTTCTTC
TRBJ2-5 | once | TRBV29-1 | TRBD2 | CSVDGTLAEQETQYF | TGCAGCGTTGATGGGACACTAGCGGAGCAAGAGACCCAGTACTTC
TRBJ1-1 | - | TRBV10-3 | - | CAISESGGTEAFF | TGTGCCATCAGTGAGTCGGGGGGCACTGAAGCTTTCTTT
TRBJ1-1 | - | TRBV14 | - | CASSLPGRTEAFF | TGTGCCAGCAGCCTTCCAGGGCGGACTGAAGCTTTCTTT
TRBJ2-7 | once | TRBV6-4 | TRBD2 | CASSPVMGGSDEQYF | TGTGCCAGCAGTCCCGTGATGGGAGGGTCGGACGAGCAGTACTTC
TRBJ2-1 | - | TRBV29-1 | - | CSVERGANEQFF | TGCAGCGTTGAAAGGGGGGCCAATGAGCAGTTCTTC
TRBJ1-4 | - | TRBV2 | TRBD1 | CASSTIGTGNEKLFF | TGTGCCAGCAGTACAATCGGGACAGGCAATGAAAAACTGTTTTTT
TRBJ1-1 | once | TRBV12-2 | - | CASREGGGQGISGTEAFF | TGTGCAAGTCGAGAGGGGGGAGGACAGGGTATCTCTGGGACTGAAGCTTTCTTT
TRBJ1-1 | - | TRBV10-2 | - | CASSPGQLNTEAFF | TGCGCCAGCAGCCCAGGACAGTTGAACACTGAAGCTTTCTTT